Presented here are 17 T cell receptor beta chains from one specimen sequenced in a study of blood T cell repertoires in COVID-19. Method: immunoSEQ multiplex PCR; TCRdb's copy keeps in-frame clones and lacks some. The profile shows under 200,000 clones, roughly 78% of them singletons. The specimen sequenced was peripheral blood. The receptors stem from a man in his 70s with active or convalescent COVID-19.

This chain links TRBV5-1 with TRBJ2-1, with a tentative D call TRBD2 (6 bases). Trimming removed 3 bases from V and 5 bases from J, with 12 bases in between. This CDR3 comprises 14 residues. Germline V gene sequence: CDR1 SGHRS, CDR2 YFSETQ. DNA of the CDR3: TGCGCCAGCAGCTACGGGACTCTGAACAATGAGCAGTTCTTC. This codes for CASSYGTLNNEQFF.

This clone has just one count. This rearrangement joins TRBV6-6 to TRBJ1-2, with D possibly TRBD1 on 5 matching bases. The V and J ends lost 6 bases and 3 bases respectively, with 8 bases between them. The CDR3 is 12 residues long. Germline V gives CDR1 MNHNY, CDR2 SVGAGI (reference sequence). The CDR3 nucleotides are TGTGCCAGCAGACCGACAGACTATGGCTACACCTTC. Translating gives CASRPTDYGYTF.

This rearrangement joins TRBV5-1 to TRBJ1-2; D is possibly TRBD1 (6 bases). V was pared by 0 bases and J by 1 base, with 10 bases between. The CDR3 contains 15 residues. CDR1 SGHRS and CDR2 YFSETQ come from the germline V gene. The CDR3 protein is CASSLAGGLNYGYTF. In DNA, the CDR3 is TGCGCCAGCAGCTTGGCCGGGGGGCTTAACTATGGCTACACCTTC.

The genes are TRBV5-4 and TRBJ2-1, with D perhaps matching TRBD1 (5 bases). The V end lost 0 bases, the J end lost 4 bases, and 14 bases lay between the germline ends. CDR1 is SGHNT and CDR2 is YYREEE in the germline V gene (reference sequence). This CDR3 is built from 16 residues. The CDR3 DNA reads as TGTGCCAGCAGCTTGGCCGGTCGGACAAGATACAATGAGCAGTTCTTC. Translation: CASSLAGRTRYNEQFF.

The CDR3 reads CASSSVEEQYF. As DNA, the CDR3 is TGTGCCAGCAGCTCCGTGGAGGAGCAGTACTTC. The chain is built from TRBV11-2 and TRBJ2-7; unclear D gene. CDR3 length: 11 residues. V lost 4 bases to trimming and J lost 7 bases, with 8 bases between them. The germline CDR1 and CDR2 sequences are SGHAT and FQNNGV.

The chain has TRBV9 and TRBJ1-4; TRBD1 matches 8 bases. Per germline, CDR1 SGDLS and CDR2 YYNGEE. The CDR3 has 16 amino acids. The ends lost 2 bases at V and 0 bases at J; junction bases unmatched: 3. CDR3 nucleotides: TGTGCCAGCAGCGTTGGGACAGGTGCAACTAATGAAAAACTGTTTTTT. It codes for CASSVGTGATNEKLFF.

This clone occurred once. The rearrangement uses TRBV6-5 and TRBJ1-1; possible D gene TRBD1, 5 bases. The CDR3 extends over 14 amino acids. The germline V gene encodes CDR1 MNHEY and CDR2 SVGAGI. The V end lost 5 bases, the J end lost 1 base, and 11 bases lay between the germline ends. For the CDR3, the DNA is TGTGCCAGCAGTCCTAGACAGACGAACACTGAAGCTTTCTTT. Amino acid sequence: CASSPRQTNTEAFF.

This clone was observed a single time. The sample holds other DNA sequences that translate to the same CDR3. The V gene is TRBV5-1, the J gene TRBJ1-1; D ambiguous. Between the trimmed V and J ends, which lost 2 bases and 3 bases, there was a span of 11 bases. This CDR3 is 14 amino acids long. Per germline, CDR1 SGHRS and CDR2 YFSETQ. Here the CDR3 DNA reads TGCGCCAGCAGCTTAGACCCGGAGGACACTGAAGCTTTCTTT. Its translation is CASSLDPEDTEAFF. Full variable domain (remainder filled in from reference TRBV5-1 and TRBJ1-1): KAGVTQTPRYLIKTRGQQVTLSCSPISGHRSVSWYQQTPGQGLQFLFEYFSETQRNKGNFPGRFSGRQFSNSRSEMNVSTLELGDSALYLCASSLDPEDTEAFFGQGTRLTVV.

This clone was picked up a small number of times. The CDR3: CAGGGMNTEAFF. The CDR3 bases are TGTGCGGGGGGGGGCATGAACACTGAAGCTTTCTTT. V is TRBV10-3 and J is TRBJ1-1; a possible D gene is TRBD1 (6 bases). Germline CDR1 and CDR2: ENHRY and SYGVKD. The CDR3 contains 12 residues.

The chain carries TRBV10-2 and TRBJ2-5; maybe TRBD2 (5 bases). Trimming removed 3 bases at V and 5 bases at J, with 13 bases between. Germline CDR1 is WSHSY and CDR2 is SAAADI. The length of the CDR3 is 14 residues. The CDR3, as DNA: TGCGCCAGCAGTGATCGCGGACCGGGGGAGACCCAGTACTTC. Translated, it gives CASSDRGPGETQYF.

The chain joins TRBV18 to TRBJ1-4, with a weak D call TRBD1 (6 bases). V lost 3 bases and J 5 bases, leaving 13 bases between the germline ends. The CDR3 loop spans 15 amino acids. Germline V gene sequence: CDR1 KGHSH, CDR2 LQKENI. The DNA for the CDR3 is TGTGCCAGCTCACCTCCGTCGCAGGGGAATGAAAAACTGTTTTTT. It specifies CASSPPSQGNEKLFF.

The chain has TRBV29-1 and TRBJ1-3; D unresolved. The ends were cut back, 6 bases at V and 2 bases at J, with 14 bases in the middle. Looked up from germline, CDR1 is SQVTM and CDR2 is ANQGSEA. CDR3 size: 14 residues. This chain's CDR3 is CSVAGVRTGNTIYF. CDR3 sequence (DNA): TGCAGCGTCGCAGGTGTTAGAACTGGAAACACCATATATTTT. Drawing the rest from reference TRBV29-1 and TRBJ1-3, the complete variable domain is SAVISQKPSRDICQRGTSLTIQCQVDSQVTMMFWYRQQPGQSLTLIATANQGSEATYESGFVIDKFPISRPNLTFSTLTVSNMSPEDSSIYLCSVAGVRTGNTIYFGEGSWLTVV.

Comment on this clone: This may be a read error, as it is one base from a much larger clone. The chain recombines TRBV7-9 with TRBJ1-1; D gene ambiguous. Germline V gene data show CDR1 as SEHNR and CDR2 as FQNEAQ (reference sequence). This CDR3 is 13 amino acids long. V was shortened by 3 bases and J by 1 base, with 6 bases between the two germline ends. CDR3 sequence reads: CASSFEGNTEAFF. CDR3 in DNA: TGTGCCAGCAGCTTTGAGGGGAACACTGAAGCTTTCTTT.

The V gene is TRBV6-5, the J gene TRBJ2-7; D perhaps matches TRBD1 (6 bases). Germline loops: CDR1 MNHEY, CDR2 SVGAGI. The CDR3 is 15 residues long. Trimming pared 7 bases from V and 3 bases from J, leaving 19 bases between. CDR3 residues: CASNRRSDSYYEQYF. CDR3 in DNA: TGTGCCAGCAACCGACGTTCGGACAGCTACTACGAGCAGTACTTC.

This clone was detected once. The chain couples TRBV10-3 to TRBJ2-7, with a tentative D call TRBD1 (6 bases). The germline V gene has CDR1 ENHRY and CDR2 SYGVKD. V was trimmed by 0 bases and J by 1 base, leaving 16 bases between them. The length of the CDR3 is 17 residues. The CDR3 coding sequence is TGTGCCATCAGTGAGTCGAGTGGCAGGGGTTCGTCCTACGAGCAGTACTTC. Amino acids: CAISESSGRGSSYEQYF.

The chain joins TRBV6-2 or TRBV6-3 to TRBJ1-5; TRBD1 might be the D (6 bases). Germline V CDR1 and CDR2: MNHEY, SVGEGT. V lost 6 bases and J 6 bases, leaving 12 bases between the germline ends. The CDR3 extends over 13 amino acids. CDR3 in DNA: TGTGCCAGCAGCAGGGGTGAAGGTCAGCCCCAGCATTTT. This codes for CASSRGEGQPQHF.

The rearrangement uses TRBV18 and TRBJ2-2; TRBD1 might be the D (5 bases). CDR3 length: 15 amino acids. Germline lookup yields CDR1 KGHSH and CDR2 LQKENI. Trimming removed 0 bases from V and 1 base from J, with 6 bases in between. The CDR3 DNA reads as TGTGCCAGCTCACCACCGGGGCAGAACACCGGGGAGCTGTTTTTT. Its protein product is CASSPPGQNTGELFF.